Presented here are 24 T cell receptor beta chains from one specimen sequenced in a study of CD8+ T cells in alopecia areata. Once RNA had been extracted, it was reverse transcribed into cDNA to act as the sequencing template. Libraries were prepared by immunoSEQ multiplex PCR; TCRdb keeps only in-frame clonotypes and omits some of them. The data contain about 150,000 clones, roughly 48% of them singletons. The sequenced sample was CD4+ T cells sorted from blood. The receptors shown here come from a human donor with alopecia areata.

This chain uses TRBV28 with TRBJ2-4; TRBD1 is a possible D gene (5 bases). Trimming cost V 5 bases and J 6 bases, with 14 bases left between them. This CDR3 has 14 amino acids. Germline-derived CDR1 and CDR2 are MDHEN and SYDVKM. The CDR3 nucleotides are TGTGCCAGCAGTGGACGGAGACAGAGAAACATTCAGTACTTC. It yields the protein CASSGRRQRNIQYF.

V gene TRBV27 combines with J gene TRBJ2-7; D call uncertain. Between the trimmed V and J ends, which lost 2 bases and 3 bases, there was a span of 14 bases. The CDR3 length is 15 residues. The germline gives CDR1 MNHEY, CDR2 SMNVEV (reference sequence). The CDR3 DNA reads TGTGCCAGCAGTTTACGTCTAGAAGGTTTCTACGAGCAGTACTTC. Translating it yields CASSLRLEGFYEQYF.

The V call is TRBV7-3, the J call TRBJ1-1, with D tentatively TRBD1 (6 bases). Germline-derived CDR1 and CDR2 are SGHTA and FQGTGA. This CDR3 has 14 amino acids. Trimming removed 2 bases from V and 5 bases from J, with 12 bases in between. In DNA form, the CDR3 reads TGTGCCAGCAGCTTAGATCAGGGGAGGACTGAAGCTTTCTTT. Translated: CASSLDQGRTEAFF. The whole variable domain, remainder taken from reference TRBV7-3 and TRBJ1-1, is GAGVSQTPSNKVTEKGKYVELRCDPISGHTALYWYRQSLGQGPEFLIYFQGTGAADDSGLPNDRFFAVRPEGSVSTLKIQRTERGDSAVYLCASSLDQGRTEAFFGQGTRLTVV.

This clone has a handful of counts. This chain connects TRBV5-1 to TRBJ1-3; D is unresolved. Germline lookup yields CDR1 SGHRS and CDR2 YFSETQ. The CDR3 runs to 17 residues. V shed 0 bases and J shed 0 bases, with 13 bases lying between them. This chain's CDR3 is CASSLGTARISGNTIYF. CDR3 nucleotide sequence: TGCGCCAGCAGCTTGGGTACAGCCAGAATCTCTGGAAACACCATATATTTT.

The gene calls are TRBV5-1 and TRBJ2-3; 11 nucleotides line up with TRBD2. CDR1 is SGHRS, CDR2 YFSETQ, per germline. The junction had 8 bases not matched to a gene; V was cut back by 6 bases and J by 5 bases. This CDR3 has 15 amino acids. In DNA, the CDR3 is TGCGCCAGCACCGGGACTAGCGGATTCCTAGATACGCAGTATTTT. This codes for CASTGTSGFLDTQYF.

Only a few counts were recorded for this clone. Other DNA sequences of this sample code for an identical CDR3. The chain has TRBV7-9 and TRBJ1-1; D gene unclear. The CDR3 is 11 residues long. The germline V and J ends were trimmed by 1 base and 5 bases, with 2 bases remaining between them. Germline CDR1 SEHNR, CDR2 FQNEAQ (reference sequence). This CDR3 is CASSLGTEAFF. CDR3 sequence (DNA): TGTGCCAGCAGCTTAGGAACTGAAGCTTTCTTT.

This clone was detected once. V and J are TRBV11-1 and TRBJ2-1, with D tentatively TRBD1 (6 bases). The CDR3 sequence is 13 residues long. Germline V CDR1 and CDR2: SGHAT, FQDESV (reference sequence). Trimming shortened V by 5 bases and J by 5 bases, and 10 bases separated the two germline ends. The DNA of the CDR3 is TGTGCCAGCAGCCCAGACAGGAACAATGAGCAGTTCTTC. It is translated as CASSPDRNNEQFF.

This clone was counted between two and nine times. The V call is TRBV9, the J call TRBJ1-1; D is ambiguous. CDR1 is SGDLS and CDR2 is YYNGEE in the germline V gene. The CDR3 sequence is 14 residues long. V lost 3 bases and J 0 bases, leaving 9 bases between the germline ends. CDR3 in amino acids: CASSGNMMNTEAFF. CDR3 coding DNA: TGTGCCAGCAGCGGGAACATGATGAACACTGAAGCTTTCTTT.

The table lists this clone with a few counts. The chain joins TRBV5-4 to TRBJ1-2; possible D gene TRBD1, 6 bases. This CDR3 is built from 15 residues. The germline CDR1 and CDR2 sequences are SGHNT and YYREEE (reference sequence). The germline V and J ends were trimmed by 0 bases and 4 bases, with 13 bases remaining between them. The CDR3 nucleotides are TGTGCCAGCAGCTTGGGCTTACAGGGTTTCTATGGCTACACCTTC. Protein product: CASSLGLQGFYGYTF.

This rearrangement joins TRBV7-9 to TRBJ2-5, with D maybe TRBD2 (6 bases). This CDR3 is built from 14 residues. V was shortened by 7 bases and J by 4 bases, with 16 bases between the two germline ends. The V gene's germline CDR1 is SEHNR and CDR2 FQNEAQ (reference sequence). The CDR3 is CASTPRGGGETQYF. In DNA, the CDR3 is TGTGCCAGCACTCCCCGGGGAGGCGGAGAGACCCAGTACTTC.

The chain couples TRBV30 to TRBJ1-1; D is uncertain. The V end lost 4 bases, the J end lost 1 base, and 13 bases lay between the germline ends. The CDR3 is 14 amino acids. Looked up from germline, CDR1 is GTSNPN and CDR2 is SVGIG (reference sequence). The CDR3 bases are TGTGCCTGGACTGGTGGCGGCCCGAACACTGAAGCTTTCTTT. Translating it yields CAWTGGGPNTEAFF.

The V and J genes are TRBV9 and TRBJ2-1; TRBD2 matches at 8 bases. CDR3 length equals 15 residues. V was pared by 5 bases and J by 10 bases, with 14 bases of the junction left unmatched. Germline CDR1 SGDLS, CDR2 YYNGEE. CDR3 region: CASSPLAGGVGEQFF. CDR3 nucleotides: TGTGCCAGCAGTCCCCTAGCGGGTGGGGTTGGGGAGCAGTTCTTC.

The CDR3 region is CSGGLGHNEQFF. The CDR3 DNA reads TGCAGCGGGGGACTAGGTCACAATGAGCAGTTCTTC. The chain links TRBV29-1 to TRBJ2-1; 8 nucleotides match TRBD2. V dropped 7 bases and J dropped 5; count of bases not matched to a gene: 4. Germline V gives CDR1 SQVTM, CDR2 ANQGSEA. This CDR3 contains 12 residues.

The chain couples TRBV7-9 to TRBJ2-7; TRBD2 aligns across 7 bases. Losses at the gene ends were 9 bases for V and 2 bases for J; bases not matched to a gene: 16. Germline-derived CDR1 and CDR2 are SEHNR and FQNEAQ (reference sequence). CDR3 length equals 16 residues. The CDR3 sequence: CASGSTEGRGTYEQYF. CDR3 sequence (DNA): TGTGCCAGTGGGAGTACAGAAGGGCGGGGGACCTACGAGCAGTACTTC.

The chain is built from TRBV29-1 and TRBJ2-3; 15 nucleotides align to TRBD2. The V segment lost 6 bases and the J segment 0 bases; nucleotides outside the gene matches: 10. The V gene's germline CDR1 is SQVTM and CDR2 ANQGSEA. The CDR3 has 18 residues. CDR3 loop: CSVAGTSGRFPSTDTQYF. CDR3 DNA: TGCAGCGTAGCCGGGACTAGCGGGAGGTTCCCCAGCACAGATACGCAGTATTTT.

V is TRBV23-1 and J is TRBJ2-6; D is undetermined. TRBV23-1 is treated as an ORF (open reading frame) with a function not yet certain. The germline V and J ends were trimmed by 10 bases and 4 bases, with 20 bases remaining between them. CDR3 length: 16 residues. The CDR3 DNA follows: TGCGCCACCCCCGGGTGGGGTCTATCCGGGGCCAACGTCCTGACTTTC. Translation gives CATPGWGLSGANVLTF.

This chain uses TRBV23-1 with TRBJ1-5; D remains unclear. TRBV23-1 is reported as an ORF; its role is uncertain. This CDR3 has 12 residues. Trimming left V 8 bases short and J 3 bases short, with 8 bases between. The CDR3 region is CASRGDNQPQHF. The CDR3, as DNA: TGCGCCAGCCGGGGAGACAATCAGCCCCAGCATTTT.

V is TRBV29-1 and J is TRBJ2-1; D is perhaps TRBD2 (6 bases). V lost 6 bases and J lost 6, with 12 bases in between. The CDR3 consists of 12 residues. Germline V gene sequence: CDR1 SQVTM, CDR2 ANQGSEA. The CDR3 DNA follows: TGCAGCGTATGGGGAGGTACCAATGAGCAGTTCTTC. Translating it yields CSVWGGTNEQFF.

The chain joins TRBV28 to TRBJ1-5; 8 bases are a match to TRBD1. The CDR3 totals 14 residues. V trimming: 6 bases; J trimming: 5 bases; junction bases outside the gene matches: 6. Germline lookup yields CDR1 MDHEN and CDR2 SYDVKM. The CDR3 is CASRMPGGYQPQHF. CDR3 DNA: TGTGCCAGCAGGATGCCAGGGGGCTATCAGCCCCAGCATTTT.

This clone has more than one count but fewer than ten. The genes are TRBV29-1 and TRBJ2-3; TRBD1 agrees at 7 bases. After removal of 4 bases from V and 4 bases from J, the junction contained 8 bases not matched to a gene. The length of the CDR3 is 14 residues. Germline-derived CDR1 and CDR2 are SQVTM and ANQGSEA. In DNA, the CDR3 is TGCAGCGTTGTCCCAGGGGGACGAGCAGATACGCAGTATTTT. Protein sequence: CSVVPGGRADTQYF.

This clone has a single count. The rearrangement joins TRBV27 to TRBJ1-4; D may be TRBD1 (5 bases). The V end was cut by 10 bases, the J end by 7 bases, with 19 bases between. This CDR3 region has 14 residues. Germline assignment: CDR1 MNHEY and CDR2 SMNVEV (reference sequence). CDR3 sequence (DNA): TGTGCCACCAAACCGGGACCTCCCATTGAAAAACTGTTTTTT. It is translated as CATKPGPPIEKLFF. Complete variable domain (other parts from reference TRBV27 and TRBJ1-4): EAQVTQNPRYLITVTGKKLTVTCSQNMNHEYMSWYRQDPGLGLRQIYYSMNVEVTDKGDVPEGYKVSRKEKRNFPLILESPSPNQTSLYFCATKPGPPIEKLFFGSGTQLSVL.

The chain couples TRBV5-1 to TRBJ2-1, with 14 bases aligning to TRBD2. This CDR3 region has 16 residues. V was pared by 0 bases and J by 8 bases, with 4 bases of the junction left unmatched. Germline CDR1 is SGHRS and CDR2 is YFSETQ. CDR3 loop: CASSLGLAGGPHEQFF. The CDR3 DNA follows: TGCGCCAGCAGCTTGGGACTAGCGGGAGGGCCTCATGAGCAGTTCTTC.

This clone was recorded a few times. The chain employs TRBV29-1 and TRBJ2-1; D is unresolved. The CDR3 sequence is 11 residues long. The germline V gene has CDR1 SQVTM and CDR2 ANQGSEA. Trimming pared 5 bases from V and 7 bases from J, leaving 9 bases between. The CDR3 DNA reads TGCAGCGTTAACGTCCAGAATGAGCAGTTCTTC. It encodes CSVNVQNEQFF.

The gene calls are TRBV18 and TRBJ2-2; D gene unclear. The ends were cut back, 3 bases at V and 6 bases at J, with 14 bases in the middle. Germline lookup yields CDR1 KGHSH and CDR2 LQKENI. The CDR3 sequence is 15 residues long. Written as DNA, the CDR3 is TGTGCCAGCTCACCTAGCCTCATATCGTCCGGGGAGCTGTTTTTT. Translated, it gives CASSPSLISSGELFF.